The clone carrying this TCR beta chain was seen a few times. The CDR3 length is 13 residues. V gave up 7 bases and J gave up 6 bases, with 13 bases separating them. Germline V gene lookup returns CDR1 MNHNS and CDR2 SASEGT. Both blood RNA, taken from unsorted whole blood, and germline DNA were extracted. Patients were treatment-naive with chronic HBV infection. The data derive from a study of tumor-infiltrating lymphocytes in primary liver carcinoma. The authors made TCR beta cDNA from 400 to 550 ng total RNA with a constant-region primer. Sequencing libraries for TCR beta derived from three nested multiplex PCR rounds that used slightly modified ARM-PCR. Investigators reported that the first two PCR rounds, at roughly 10 cycles each, used TRBV1-TRBV30 forward primers with a C-beta reverse primer. One entry per CDR3 protein results from TCRdb running MiXCR on the multiplex PCR reads. Here the sample spans some 180,000 distinct CDR3 sequences, roughly 60% being singletons.

The source is a man aged 35 to 55 with primary liver carcinoma and hepatitis B virus infection. The sample comprised peripheral blood. This chain joins TRBV6-1 and TRBJ2-1; D not resolved. The CDR3 is CASTLSIVNEQFF. The CDR3 DNA reads as TGTGCCAGCACCCTAAGCATAGTCAATGAGCAGTTCTTC.